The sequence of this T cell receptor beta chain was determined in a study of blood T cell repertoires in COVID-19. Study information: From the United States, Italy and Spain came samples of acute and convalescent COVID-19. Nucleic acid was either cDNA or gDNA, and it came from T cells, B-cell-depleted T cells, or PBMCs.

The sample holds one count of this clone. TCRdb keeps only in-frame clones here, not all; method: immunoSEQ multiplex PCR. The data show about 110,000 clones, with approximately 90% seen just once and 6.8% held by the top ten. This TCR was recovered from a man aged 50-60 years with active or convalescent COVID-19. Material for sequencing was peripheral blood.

In nucleotides, the CDR3 is TGTGCCAGCAGTCCCCCAGGGTGGGAAGAGACCCAGTACTTC. This sequence encodes CASSPPGWEETQYF. The chain employs TRBV7-9 and TRBJ2-5, with D maybe TRBD1 (5 bases). Trimming took off 6 bases at V and 3 bases at J, with 14 bases between the two ends. Germline V lookup: CDR1 SEHNR, CDR2 FQNEAQ (reference sequence). The CDR3 runs 14 residues. Drawing the rest from reference TRBV7-9 and TRBJ2-5, the complete variable domain is DTGVSQNPRHKITKRGQNVTFRCDPISEHNRLYWYRQTLGQGPEFLTYFQNEAQLEKSRLLSDRFSAERPKGSFSTLEIQRTEQGDSAMYLCASSPPGWEETQYFGPGTRLLVL.